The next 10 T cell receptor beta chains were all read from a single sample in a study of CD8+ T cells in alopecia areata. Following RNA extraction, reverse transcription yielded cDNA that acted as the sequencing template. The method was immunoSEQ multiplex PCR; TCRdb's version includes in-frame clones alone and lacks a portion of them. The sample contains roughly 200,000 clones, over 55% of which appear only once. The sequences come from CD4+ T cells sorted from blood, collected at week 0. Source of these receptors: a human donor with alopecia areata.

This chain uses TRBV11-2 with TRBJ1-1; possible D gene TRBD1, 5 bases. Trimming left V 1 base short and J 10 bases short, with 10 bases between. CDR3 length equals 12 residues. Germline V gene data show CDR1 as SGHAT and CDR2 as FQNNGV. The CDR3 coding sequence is TGTGCCAGCAGCTTAGGTGGCGGGGGAGCTTTCTTT. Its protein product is CASSLGGGGAFF.

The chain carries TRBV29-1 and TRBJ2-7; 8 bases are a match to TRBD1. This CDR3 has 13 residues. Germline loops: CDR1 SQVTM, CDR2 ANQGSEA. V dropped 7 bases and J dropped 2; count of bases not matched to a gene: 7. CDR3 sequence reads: CSASPTGAYEQYF. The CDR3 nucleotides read TGCAGCGCCTCTCCGACAGGGGCCTACGAGCAGTACTTC.

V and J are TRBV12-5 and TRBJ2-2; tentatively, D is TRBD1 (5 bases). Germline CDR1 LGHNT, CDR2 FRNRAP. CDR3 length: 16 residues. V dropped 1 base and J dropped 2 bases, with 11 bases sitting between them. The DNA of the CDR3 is TGTGCTAGTGGTTTGGCCAGACAGATTAACACCGGGGAGCTGTTTTTT. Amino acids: CASGLARQINTGELFF. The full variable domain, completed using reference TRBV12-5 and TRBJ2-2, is DARVTQTPRHKVTEMGQEVTMRCQPILGHNTVFWYRQTMMQGLELLAYFRNRAPLDDSGMPKDRFSAEMPDATLATLKIQPSEPRDSAVYFCASGLARQINTGELFFGEGSRLTVL.

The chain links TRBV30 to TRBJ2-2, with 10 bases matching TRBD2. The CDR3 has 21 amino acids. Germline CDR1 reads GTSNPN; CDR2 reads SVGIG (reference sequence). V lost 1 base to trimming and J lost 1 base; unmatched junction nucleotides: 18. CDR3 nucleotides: TGTGCCTGGAGTGACCGTTTGGGTGGGCTAGCGGGGGCCCGGAACACCGGGGAGCTGTTTTTT. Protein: CAWSDRLGGLAGARNTGELFF.

The CDR3 sequence: CACQQGGGNQPQHF. The DNA of the CDR3 is TGTGCCTGCCAGCAGGGAGGAGGCAATCAGCCCCAGCATTTT. J is TRBJ1-5 and V is TRBV30, with TRBD1 as a possible D gene (5 bases). This CDR3 comprises 14 residues. Germline V lookup: CDR1 GTSNPN, CDR2 SVGIG (reference sequence). V shed 6 bases and J shed 2 bases, with 14 bases lying between them.

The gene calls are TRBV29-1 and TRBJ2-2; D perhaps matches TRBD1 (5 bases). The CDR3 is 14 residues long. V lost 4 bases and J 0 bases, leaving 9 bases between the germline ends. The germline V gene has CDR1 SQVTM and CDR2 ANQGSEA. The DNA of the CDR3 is TGCAGCGTTGCAAGGGGCTCGAACACCGGGGAGCTGTTTTTT. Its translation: CSVARGSNTGELFF.

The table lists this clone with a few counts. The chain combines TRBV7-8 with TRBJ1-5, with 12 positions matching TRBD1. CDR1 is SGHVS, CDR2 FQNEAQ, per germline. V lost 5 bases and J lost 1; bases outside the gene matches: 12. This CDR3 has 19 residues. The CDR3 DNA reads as TGTGCCAGCAGCAGTAATCCGGGACAGGGGGCTACCAGCAATCAGCCCCAGCATTTT. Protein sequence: CASSSNPGQGATSNQPQHF.

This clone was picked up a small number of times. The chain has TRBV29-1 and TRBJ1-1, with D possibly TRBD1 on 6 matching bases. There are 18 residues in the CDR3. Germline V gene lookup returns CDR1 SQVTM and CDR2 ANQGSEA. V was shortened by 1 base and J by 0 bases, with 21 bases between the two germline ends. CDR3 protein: CSVEGPTLRTAMNTEAFF. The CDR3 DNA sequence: TGCAGCGTTGAAGGTCCCACGCTACGGACAGCTATGAACACTGAAGCTTTCTTT.

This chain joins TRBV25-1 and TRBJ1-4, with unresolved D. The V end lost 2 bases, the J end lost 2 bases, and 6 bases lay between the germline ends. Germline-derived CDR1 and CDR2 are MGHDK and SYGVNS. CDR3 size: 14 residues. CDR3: CASSEDQTNEKLFF. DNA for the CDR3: TGTGCCAGCAGTGAAGATCAGACTAATGAAAAACTGTTTTTT.

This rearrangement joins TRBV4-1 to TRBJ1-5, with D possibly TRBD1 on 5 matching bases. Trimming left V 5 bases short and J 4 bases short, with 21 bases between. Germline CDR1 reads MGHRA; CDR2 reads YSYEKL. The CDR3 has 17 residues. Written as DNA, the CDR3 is TGCGCCAGCAGCTCAACCCCGACGGGACGGTTGAATCAGCCCCAGCATTTT. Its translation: CASSSTPTGRLNQPQHF.